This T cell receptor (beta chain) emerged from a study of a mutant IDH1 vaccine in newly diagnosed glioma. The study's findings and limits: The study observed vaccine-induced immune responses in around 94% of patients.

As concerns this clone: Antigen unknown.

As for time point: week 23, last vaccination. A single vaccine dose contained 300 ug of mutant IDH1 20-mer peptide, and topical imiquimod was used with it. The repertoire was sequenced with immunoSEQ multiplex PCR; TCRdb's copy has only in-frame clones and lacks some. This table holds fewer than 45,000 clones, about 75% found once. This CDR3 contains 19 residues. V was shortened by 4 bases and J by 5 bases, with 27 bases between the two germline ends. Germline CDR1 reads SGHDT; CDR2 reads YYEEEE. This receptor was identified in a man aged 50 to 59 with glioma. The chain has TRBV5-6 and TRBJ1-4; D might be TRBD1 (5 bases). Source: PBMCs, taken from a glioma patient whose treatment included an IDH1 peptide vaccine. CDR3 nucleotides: TGTGCCAGCAGCCATTCAGCCCCGGGGCAACCCGCGGGGAATGAAAAACTGTTTTTT. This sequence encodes CASSHSAPGQPAGNEKLFF.